This T cell receptor beta chain came from a study of CD8 T cells in Susac syndrome. CDR1 and CDR2 from the germline V gene are MGHDK and SYGVNS. Trimming at V came to 3 bases and at J to 0 bases, leaving 15 bases not matched to a gene. This CDR3 contains 20 residues. Reverse transcription of 0.5 to 1 ug RNA was carried out with random hexamers. Each CDR3 protein gets one entry after TCRdb re-called the immunoSEQ multiplex PCR reads with MiXCR. Among some 450,000 distinct CDR3 sequences listed, 75% to 90% were seen once. The chain links TRBV25-1 to TRBJ2-3; 10 nucleotides agree with TRBD2. Sequenced: CD8+ T cells from PBMCs. The sequence was collected from a human donor with multiple sclerosis. CDR3 nucleotide sequence: TGTGCCAGCAGTGACCCTGAAGGAAGTAGCGGGGGGTATAGCACAGATACGCAGTATTTT. Translated: CASSDPEGSSGGYSTDTQYF.